Shown below are 20 T cell receptor beta chains from a single sample sequenced in a study of early T cells in non-severe SARS-CoV-2 infection. MiXCR, run by TCRdb on the 5' RACE reads, gives a single entry per CDR3 protein. This table holds tens of thousands of distinct CDR3 sequences, 5.9% found once. The source was whole blood, collected at baseline. The receptors originated from an adult who was a healthcare worker with PCR-confirmed SARS-CoV-2 infection or an uninfected control (not recorded which).

This clonotype was detected ten times or more. V gene TRBV20-1 combines with J gene TRBJ2-3; TRBD2 matches at 8 bases. The CDR3 has 15 amino acids. V lost 5 bases to trimming and J lost 1 base; unmatched junction nucleotides: 8. Germline-derived CDR1 and CDR2 are DFQATT and SNEGSKA (reference sequence). CDR3 DNA sequence: TGCAGTGCTGGAAGTACGCGGGGGGGCACAGATACGCAGTATTTT. Translation: CSAGSTRGGTDTQYF.

This clonotype was recorded at least ten times. V is TRBV7-8 and J is TRBJ1-5; D may be TRBD1 (6 bases). Germline loops: CDR1 SGHVS, CDR2 FQNEAQ. This CDR3 spans 14 amino acids. Trimming cost V 4 bases and J 3 bases, with 10 bases left between them. CDR3 in amino acids: CASSSQGLNQPQHF. CDR3 in DNA: TGTGCCAGCAGCTCCCAGGGGCTCAATCAGCCCCAGCATTTT. The full variable domain, rest sourced from reference TRBV7-8 and TRBJ1-5, is GAGVSQSPRYKVAKRGQDVALRCDPISGHVSLFWYQQALGQGPEFLTYFQNEAQLDKSGLPSDRFFAERPEGSVSTLKIQRTQQEDSAVYLCASSSQGLNQPQHFGDGTRLSIL.

This clonotype was seen ten or more times. This chain links TRBV7-6 with TRBJ2-1; D gene uncertain. CDR3 length equals 14 residues. V shed 4 bases and J shed 7 bases, with 14 bases lying between them. The germline gives CDR1 SGHVS, CDR2 FNYEAQ. The DNA of the CDR3 is TGTGCCAGCAGCTCCTTTAAGGAGAGGAATGAGCAGTTCTTC. This encodes CASSSFKERNEQFF.

This clonotype showed up many times. The chain joins TRBV6-5 to TRBJ2-1; maybe TRBD1 (5 bases). There are 13 residues in the CDR3. Germline values: CDR1 MNHEY, CDR2 SVGAGI. Trimming cost V 8 bases and J 4 bases, with 12 bases left between them. CDR3 sequence (DNA): TGTGCCAGCCGCCATCAGGGTTACAATGAGCAGTTCTTC. Its protein product is CASRHQGYNEQFF.

This clonotype was found many times. CDR3 in amino acids: CASSRREGNEKLFF. In nucleotides, the CDR3 is TGTGCCAGCAGCCGGCGGGAGGGTAATGAAAAACTGTTTTTT. This rearrangement joins TRBV3-1 to TRBJ1-4; unclear D gene. Per germline, CDR1 LGHDT and CDR2 YNNKEL (reference sequence). The length of the CDR3 is 14 residues. The V end was cut by 4 bases, the J end by 4 bases, with 10 bases between.

This clonotype was detected many times. The V gene is TRBV19, the J gene TRBJ2-3; D unclear. The V gene's germline CDR1 is LNHDA and CDR2 SQIVND (reference sequence). The CDR3 is 11 amino acids. Trimming stripped 7 bases from V and 4 bases from J, with 6 bases between. CDR3 in DNA: TGTGCCAGTAACAGCGCAGATACGCAGTATTTT. Protein sequence: CASNSADTQYF.

This clonotype was recorded many times. The rearrangement joins TRBV28 to TRBJ2-1, with TRBD2 matching 7 bases. Germline assignment: CDR1 MDHEN and CDR2 SYDVKM. The CDR3 consists of 15 residues. The J segment lost 3 bases and the V segment lost 5 bases, leaving 7 bases of the junction unmatched. This CDR3 is CASSRSGSIYNEQFF. DNA of the CDR3: TGTGCCAGCAGTCGTAGCGGGTCTATCTACAATGAGCAGTTCTTC.

This clonotype turned up a few times. V is TRBV18 and J is TRBJ2-1; 8 bases match TRBD1. This CDR3 region has 16 residues. V lost 2 bases to trimming and J lost 9 bases; unmatched junction nucleotides: 12. Looked up from germline, CDR1 is KGHSH and CDR2 is LQKENI. The CDR3 is CASSPSFGTGGVEQFF. CDR3 DNA sequence: TGTGCCAGCTCACCAAGTTTTGGTACAGGGGGTGTTGAGCAGTTCTTC. Using reference TRBV18 and TRBJ2-1 for the parts outside the CDR3, the full variable domain is NAGVMQNPRHLVRRRGQEARLRCSPMKGHSHVYWYRQLPEEGLKFMVYLQKENIIDESGMPKERFSAEFPKEGPSILRIQQVVRGDSAAYFCASSPSFGTGGVEQFFGPGTRLTVL.

At least ten counts were recorded for this clonotype. This chain's CDR3 is CASSLGPRNTEAFF. The CDR3, as DNA: TGTGCCAGCAGTTTAGGTCCTAGGAACACTGAAGCTTTCTTT. This sequence joins TRBV12-3 or TRBV12-4 and TRBJ1-1; D is undetermined. The CDR3 covers 14 residues. V was shortened by 1 base and J by 1 base, with 7 bases between the two germline ends.

Note on this clonotype: Possible read error: a much larger clone is one base away. V is TRBV27 and J is TRBJ2-2; D gene uncertain. CDR1 MNHEY and CDR2 SMNVEV come from the germline V gene (reference sequence). The CDR3 runs to 12 residues. CDR3 loop: CASSSNTRELFF. The CDR3 bases are TGTGCCAGCAGTTCCAACACCAGGGAGCTGTTTTTT.

This clonotype was seen a handful of times. V gene TRBV29-1 combines with J gene TRBJ2-7, with D perhaps given as TRBD1 or TRBD2 (6 bases each). This CDR3 has 12 amino acids. The V end was cut by 5 bases, the J end by 4 bases, with 12 bases between. Germline CDR1 is SQVTM and CDR2 is ANQGSEA. In DNA, the CDR3 is TGCAGCGTTTTGAGAGGGGGGTACGAGCAGTACTTC. Translating gives CSVLRGGYEQYF.

This clonotype was found many times. The chain carries TRBV12-3 or TRBV12-4 and TRBJ2-7; D may match TRBD1 or TRBD2 (6 bases each). The CDR3 is made up of 14 amino acids. The V end lost 5 bases, the J end lost 4 bases, and 15 bases lay between the germline ends. In nucleotides, the CDR3 is TGTGCCAGCAGTAATGTGGGGGGCAGGTACGAGCAGTACTTC. It specifies CASSNVGGRYEQYF.

Many counts were recorded for this clonotype. J is TRBJ1-6 and V is TRBV20-1; D is undetermined. The CDR3 totals 16 residues. CDR1 is DFQATT and CDR2 is SNEGSKA in the germline V gene (reference sequence). V dropped 6 bases and J dropped 1 base, with 16 bases sitting between them. CDR3 sequence reads: CSAWTRRRSYNSPLHF. The CDR3 DNA reads TGCAGTGCCTGGACCCGTAGGAGGTCCTATAATTCACCCCTCCACTTT.

This clonotype was found once. A much larger clone lies one base from this, so it may be a read error. V and J are TRBV5-4 and TRBJ2-7; D possibly uses TRBD1 or TRBD2 (5 bases each). The CDR3 totals 13 residues. Germline assignment: CDR1 SGHNT and CDR2 YYREEE (reference sequence). The DNA for the CDR3 is TGTGTCAGCAGCCAGACTGGGGGTCACGAGCAGTACTTC. Encoded protein: CVSSQTGGHEQYF. Filled out from reference TRBV5-4 and TRBJ2-7, the complete variable domain reads ETGVTQSPTHLIKTRGQQVTLRCSSQSGHNTVSWYQQALGQGPQFIFQYYREEENGRGNFPPRFSGLQFPNYSSELNVNALELDDSALYLCVSSQTGGHEQYFGPGTRLTVT.

This clonotype was observed a handful of times. The genes are TRBV19 and TRBJ1-1; no clear D gene. Germline CDR1 and CDR2: LNHDA and SQIVND (reference sequence). V was clipped by 3 bases and J by 6 bases, with 11 bases between them. The CDR3 sequence is 13 residues long. CDR3 DNA: TGTGCCAGTAGTATTGATAGGGTCGCTGAAGCTTTCTTT. Its protein product is CASSIDRVAEAFF.

The chain couples TRBV11-2 to TRBJ2-7; D ambiguous. Germline V gene sequence: CDR1 SGHAT, CDR2 FQNNGV. V was trimmed by 2 bases and J by 4 bases, leaving 6 bases between them. The CDR3 contains 12 residues. As DNA, the CDR3 is TGTGCCAGCAGCTTAACGAGGTACGAGCAGTACTTC. Protein: CASSLTRYEQYF.

This clonotype was seen many times. V and J are TRBV7-2 and TRBJ1-5; the D is unclear. CDR3 length equals 13 residues. Trimming removed 4 bases at V and 0 bases at J, with 4 bases between. Germline CDR1 and CDR2: SGHTA and FQGNSA. Here the CDR3 reads CASSSDSNQPQHF. CDR3 sequence (DNA): TGTGCCAGCAGCTCAGATAGCAATCAGCCCCAGCATTTT.

This clonotype turned up a few times. This rearrangement joins TRBV7-2 to TRBJ2-7; D call uncertain. In germline, CDR1 is SGHTA, CDR2 FQGNSA. CDR3 length equals 15 residues. Trimming cost V 4 bases and J 1 base, with 14 bases left between them. CDR3 in DNA: TGTGCCAGCAGCTACGAATTCGGAAGGTCCTACGAGCAGTACTTC. This translates into CASSYEFGRSYEQYF.

This clonotype was counted only a few times. V is TRBV20-1 and J is TRBJ1-1; D remains unclear. The V gene lost 0 bases and the J gene lost 3 bases, with 14 bases spanning the gap. This CDR3 is built from 15 residues. Per germline, CDR1 DFQATT and CDR2 SNEGSKA (reference sequence). The CDR3 coding sequence is TGCAGTGCTAGAGATGTGACGGCAGAATACACTGAAGCTTTCTTT. It codes for CSARDVTAEYTEAFF.

This clonotype was seen ten or more times. The gene calls are TRBV28 and TRBJ2-7, with D unclear. V dropped 6 bases and J dropped 1 base, with 13 bases sitting between them. The CDR3 is 14 amino acids. Per the germline V gene, CDR1 is MDHEN and CDR2 is SYDVKM. The CDR3 protein is CASSSPDESYEQYF. The CDR3 nucleotides are TGTGCCAGCAGCTCCCCGGACGAGTCCTACGAGCAGTACTTC.